The clone carrying this T cell receptor (beta chain) was seen once. The sample is drawn from a study of blood T cell repertoires in COVID-19. Across the study: Nucleic acid was either cDNA or gDNA, and it came from T cells, B-cell-depleted T cells, or PBMCs.

The repertoire was sequenced with immunoSEQ multiplex PCR; TCRdb's copy has only in-frame clones and lacks some. The sample has some 190,000 clones; 86% are singletons. This CDR3 has 15 amino acids. Germline CDR1 SGHTA, CDR2 FQGNSA. V shed 1 base and J 2 bases; nucleotides not matched to a gene: 0. Adults between roughly 18 and 90 years of age took part from 24 US areas. Cohorts were based on clinical histories the participants reported. The rearrangement uses TRBV7-2 and TRBJ2-7; 12 bases match TRBD2. Input material: PBMCs or T cells enriched from blood (not recorded which). The TCR sequence derives from a man aged 35 to 55 with acute COVID-19. The CDR3, as DNA: TGTGCCAGCAGCTTAGGGACTAGCGGGACCTACGAGCAGTACTTC. This sequence encodes CASSLGTSGTYEQYF. Looking up the rest from reference TRBV7-2 and TRBJ2-7 gives the full variable domain: GAGVSQSPSNKVTEKGKDVELRCDPISGHTALYWYRQSLGQGLEFLIYFQGNSAPDKSGLPSDRFSAERTGGSVSTLTIQRTQQEDSAVYLCASSLGTSGTYEQYFGPGTRLTVT.